This T cell receptor beta chain was sequenced for a study of neurological immune-mediated disorders (dated by TCRdb to about 2019). For the wider study: Among the approximately 34 multiple sclerosis patients, roughly 31 had relapsing-remitting MS and 3 had secondary progressive MS. Peripheral blood TCR-beta repertoires from patients with HTLV-I-associated myelopathy (HAM/TSP), patients with multiple sclerosis, and healthy controls were compared in the study using UMI-based sequencing. Alongside PBMC samples, the set of some 97 TCR-beta libraries contained longitudinal samples, technical triplicates, and paired CD4+ and CD8+ T-cell subsets that had been sorted. Longitudinal HAM/TSP and healthy donors had 3 time-points each (roughly 3-45 month intervals). The cohort included about 70 subjects: roughly 15 with HAM/TSP, about 34 with multiple sclerosis, and 20 or so healthy controls. Broad study findings and their caveats: No identical CDR3 amino acid sequences were shared among expanded clones across subjects, suggesting private TCR-beta repertoires in all groups. TCR clonal expansion was highest in HAM/TSP patients and lowest in MS patients, with MS patients falling below even healthy controls. Phylogenetic analysis grouped repertoires from 18 of 34 MS patients into a cluster of related CDR3 sequences, suggesting a possible repertoire-level signature. The MS cluster was not associated with any clinical or MRI features, and the authors stated that larger cohorts are needed.

This clonotype was detected many times. Its antigen specificity is not known. Qualities for individual bases were not recorded, and no much larger clone is one base off. There are 12 amino acids in the CDR3, from cysteine to phenylalanine inclusive. Left in the record is the CDR3 DNA by itself, 36 bases read in frame from the first base. The CDR1 and CDR2 encoded by the germline V gene are SGHRS and YFSETQ. Trimming takes 7 bases from V and 3 bases from J, and the germline ends sit 10 bases apart. cDNA was synthesized by template-switch 5'RACE using a primer with a 10-nucleotide random unique molecular identifier that tagged each TCR transcript. Each sequencing run produced over 170 million TCR-beta sequences covering 15-18 subjects. The RNeasy kit was used to extract total RNA. The KAPA Real-time Library Amplification kit was used to amplify TCR-beta VDJ regions with primers for the TCR constant region and the 5'RACE anchor. Sample indexes and Illumina adaptors were added in a first PCR, and a second PCR then increased library yield. After Ampure bead purification, the roughly 650 bp TCR product was size-selected on a 2% E-gel SizeSelection system. Before pooling, library quality was assessed on a Bioanalyzer, concentration was determined with Qubit, and library quantification was performed with the Kapa Library Quantification kit. An Illumina HiSeq 2500 was used to sequence the libraries paired-end at 2 x 150 bp. To increase sequence diversity, roughly 24-31% phiX was spiked into each library pool. For the original study's pipeline: The UMI-based MiGEC pipeline processed quality-filtered reads and removed over 85% of raw TCR sequences during error correction. VDJ genes were aligned to IMGT germline references, and clonotypes were defined by unique CDR3 amino acid sequence plus V-J genes. Clonal expansion, Shannon diversity, and CDR3 relatedness (CalcPairwiseDistances, ClusterSamples) were evaluated with VDJtools, and phylogenetic trees were built with CLCbio workbench. Using coefficient-of-variation modelling across technical triplicates, the study counted a clone as expanded if it had at least 8 unique UMIs. TCRdb handled the public reads itself, with Q25 trimming in fastp and clone calling in MiXCR, and kept productive beta chains. Rows matching on CDR3 protein sequence are summarized as one entry with the most common DNA and genes. For this entry, the V and J calls and clone size follow TCRdb and not the study's own pipeline. For this sample the table gives tens of thousands of distinct CDR3 sequences, of which about 3.3% were detected only once. Around 7.7% of the sample comes from the top ten.

In the paper's terms, the time point label means: longitudinal time-point 1 (baseline). For unsorted PBMC libraries, 2 million PBMCs were used after storage in RNAlater at -80 degrees C until RNA extraction. The multiple sclerosis patients were enrolled in a US clinical protocol that evaluated disease progression with magnetic resonance imaging. Peripheral blood was subjected to Ficoll-Hypaque density gradient centrifugation to isolate PBMCs, which were then cryopreserved in liquid nitrogen. This receptor was obtained from an older woman with multiple sclerosis. The sample consisted of PBMCs. Recombination linked TRBV5-1 to TRBJ1-1; the D gene is possibly TRBD1, with 6 bases matching. The CDR3: CASGTGYTEAFF. The bases are TGCGCCAGCGGAACAGGGTACACTGAAGCTTTCTTT.